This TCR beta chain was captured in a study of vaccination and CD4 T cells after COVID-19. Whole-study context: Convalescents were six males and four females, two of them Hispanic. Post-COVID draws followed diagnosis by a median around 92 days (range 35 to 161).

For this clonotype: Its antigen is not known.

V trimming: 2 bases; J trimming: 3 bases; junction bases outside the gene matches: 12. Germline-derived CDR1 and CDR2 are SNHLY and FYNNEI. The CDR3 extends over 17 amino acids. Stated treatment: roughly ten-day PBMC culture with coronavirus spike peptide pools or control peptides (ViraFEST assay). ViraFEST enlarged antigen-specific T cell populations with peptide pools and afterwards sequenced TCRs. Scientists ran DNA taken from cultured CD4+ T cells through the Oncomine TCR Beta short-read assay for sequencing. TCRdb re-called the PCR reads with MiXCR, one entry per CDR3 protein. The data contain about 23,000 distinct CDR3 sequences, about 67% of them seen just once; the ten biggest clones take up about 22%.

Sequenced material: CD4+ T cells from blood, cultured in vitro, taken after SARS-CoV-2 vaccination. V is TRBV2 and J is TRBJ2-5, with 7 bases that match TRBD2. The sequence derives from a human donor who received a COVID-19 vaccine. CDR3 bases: TGTGCCAGCAGTGAAATGTTTTCGTCGGCGGGAGAAGAGACCCAGTACTTC. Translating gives CASSEMFSSAGEETQYF.